A single T cell receptor (beta chain) is shown here with its context. Measured with immunoSEQ multiplex PCR; TCRdb has only the in-frame clones, and not every one. The repertoire holds roughly 25,000 clones, with 70% to 80% as singletons. This sample is part of a study of PD-1 blockade in classical Hodgkin lymphoma. Study in general: Nivolumab was given intravenously to patients at 3 mg/kg every 2 weeks.

Germline V gives CDR1 SGDLS, CDR2 YYNGEE. V lost 2 bases, J lost 2 bases, and 13 bases lay in between. This CDR3 has 15 residues. Every patient had relapsed following autologous stem cell transplantation, and cohorts differed in brentuximab vedotin exposure. J is TRBJ1-1 and V is TRBV9; D is ambiguous. This material consisted of peripheral blood mononuclear cells (PBMCs), taken at baseline. This TCR came from a human donor with classical Hodgkin lymphoma. The CDR3 protein is CASSVGLGTNTEAFF. CDR3 in DNA: TGTGCCAGCAGCGTTGGGTTGGGAACTAACACTGAAGCTTTCTTT.